This T cell receptor (beta chain) came from a study of CD8 T cells in Susac syndrome. Study-wide context: There were Susac syndrome patients who were therapy-naive at blood draw, others on corticosteroids, and others on intravenous immunoglobulin alone.

Sequencing of TCR beta, carried out with a high-throughput approach, was applied to CD8+ and CD4+ T cells from the blood. Negative isolation yielded the CD8+ and CD4+ T cells, while FACS enriched the TEMRA cells. Germline V gives CDR1 MNHEY, CDR2 SVGAGI. CDR3 length equals 17 residues. V was pared by 0 bases and J by 2 bases, with 14 bases between. An input of about 0.5 to 1 ug of RNA was subjected to reverse transcription using random hexamers. An immunoSEQ multiplex PCR generated amplified TCR beta CDR3 products spanning 54 Vbeta and 13 Jbeta. From the immunoSEQ multiplex PCR reads, TCRdb called clonotypes with MiXCR, one entry per CDR3 protein. The table has about 240,000 distinct CDR3 sequences, roughly 95% seen once.

Sequencing was done on a sample of CD4+ T cells from PBMCs. The V and J genes are TRBV6-5 and TRBJ2-4; no clear D. The TCR comes from a human donor with Susac syndrome. The CDR3 region has the DNA TGTGCCAGCAGTTACTCGAGAGGTCTTGCCCCCAAAAACATTCAGTACTTC. The encoded protein is CASSYSRGLAPKNIQYF.